This paragraph reports one TCR beta chain. This clonotype was detected once. Its antigen has not been determined. Its ends do not fully match the called genes, so a read error is possible. The germline V gene (reference sequence) supplies CDR1 SSHAT and CDR2 FNYEAQ. From the cysteine up to the phenylalanine, the CDR3 has a length of 16 residues. Here the CDR3 DNA is all that survives: 48 bases in frame from base 1. This record comes from a study of CD8 T cells in ankylosing spondylitis (dated by TCRdb to about 2017). Concerning the study at large: To find TCR variants linked to disease, the study profiled T cell receptor beta repertoires in ankylosing spondylitis patients and healthy donors. The whole study cohort included over a hundred healthy donors and 25 ankylosing spondylitis patients. Peripheral blood was sampled, and synovial fluid was also collected from ankylosing spondylitis patients. Broad study findings and their caveats: In peripheral blood, the disease-linked clones were found at relatively low frequencies and had a CD8+ phenotype. A TCR beta motif made up of eight or nine highly homologous amino acid variants appeared to be characteristic of blood from ankylosing spondylitis patients. Significant enrichment of the disease-linked clones was reported in matched synovial fluid samples from ankylosing spondylitis patients. Some of the motif variants had been reported before in the synovial fluid and blood of reactive arthritis patients, a finding that suggests common disease-initiation mechanisms.

Sequencing was performed on an Illumina HiSeq 2500. TCR beta libraries were prepared by quantitative 5'-RACE with molecular barcodes. On the authors' methods: A new computational method based on a probabilistic model of VDJ rearrangement was used to identify disease-linked TCR variants. TCRdb trimmed public reads at Q25 via fastp, called clones via MiXCR and kept in-frame beta chains. Identical CDR3 proteins give one entry, which carries the most common genes and DNA. TCRdb's processing, not the authors', yielded these V and J calls. Recorded for this sample are about 250,000 distinct CDR3 sequences; roughly 18% of them occurred a single time. About a third of the sample is held by the ten biggest clonotypes.

Sequencing input: blood, either unsorted or a sorted T cell fraction (not recorded which). The rearranged segments are TRBV7-7 and TRBJ2-5; 11 bases in between match TRBD2. The clonotype comes from a male donor with ankylosing spondylitis or in good health (not recorded which). The CDR3 is CASSTRLAGYQETQYF. Read as DNA, the sequence is TGTGCTAGCAGCACCAGACTAGCGGGGTACCAAGAGACCCAGTACTTC.